This TCR beta chain was recorded in a study of neurological immune-mediated disorders. Study-wide points: There was no clinical or MRI feature that showed an association with the multiple sclerosis repertoire cluster.

CDR3 size: 15 residues. Germline-derived CDR1 and CDR2 are LGHDT and YNNKEL (reference sequence). Trimming removed 7 bases from V and 4 bases from J, with 16 bases in between. This clonotype was seen at least ten times. What it recognizes is unknown. From the 5' RACE reads, TCRdb called clonotypes with MiXCR, one entry per CDR3 protein. The data show 70,000 or so distinct CDR3 sequences, approximately 3.3% seen once. The chain employs TRBV3-1 and TRBJ2-2; D is ambiguous. The sequenced sample consisted of PBMCs. This TCR came from a woman between 45 and 60 years old with multiple sclerosis. The CDR3 DNA is TGTGCCAGCATCACAATAGAGACTTTCACCGGGGAGCTGTTTTTT. Its protein is CASITIETFTGELFF. Drawing the rest from reference TRBV3-1 and TRBJ2-2, the complete variable domain is DTAVSQTPKYLVTQMGNDKSIKCEQNLGHDTMYWYKQDSKKFLKIMFSYNNKELIINETVPNRFSPKSPDKAHLNLHINSLELGDSAVYFCASITIETFTGELFFGEGSRLTVL.